The 17 T cell receptor beta chains reported below all come from one sample, sequenced in a study of patients and donors after allogeneic stem cell transplantation. TCRdb re-analysed the RT-PCR reads in MiXCR, keeping a single row per CDR3 protein. Of about 960,000 distinct CDR3 sequences listed, about a sixth were seen once; the top ten hold 5% to 7.5%. Sequences were obtained from blood, either unsorted or a sorted T cell fraction (not recorded which). The receptors originated from a human donor who was either an allogeneic HSCT recipient or a stem cell or donor lymphocyte infusion donor (not recorded which). It is not recorded whose cells these are; they may come from a transplant donor.

This clonotype came up many times. One junction end does not reproduce the germline sequence, and a read error may be involved. The chain joins TRBV5-6 to TRBJ2-3; D gene unclear. Germline V CDR1 and CDR2: SGHDT, YYEEEE. The CDR3 is 12 amino acids. CDR3 loop: CASSLPPDTQYF. In DNA, the CDR3 is TGCGCCAGCAGCTTGCCCCCAGATACGCAGTATTTT.

V is TRBV7-2 and J is TRBJ1-2; 8 bases line up with TRBD1. This CDR3 contains 16 residues. Trimming cost V 5 bases and J 3 bases; bases outside gene matches: 11. CDR1 and CDR2 from the germline V gene are SGHTA and FQGNSA. The CDR3 loop reads CASSPRMTGAHYGYTF. The CDR3 DNA follows: TGTGCCAGCAGCCCGCGAATGACAGGGGCGCACTATGGCTACACCTTC. The whole variable domain, remainder taken from reference TRBV7-2 and TRBJ1-2, is GAGVSQSPSNKVTEKGKDVELRCDPISGHTALYWYRQSLGQGLEFLIYFQGNSAPDKSGLPSDRFSAERTGGSVSTLTIQRTQQEDSAVYLCASSPRMTGAHYGYTFGSGTRLTVV.

There are a few counts of this clonotype. V is TRBV4-2 and J is TRBJ1-2; 8 bases agree with TRBD1. J lost 8 bases, V lost 7 bases, and 12 bases had no gene match. The CDR3 spans 14 residues. Per germline, CDR1 LGHNA and CDR2 YNFKEQ. The CDR3 region is CASTQTGDTRGYTF. CDR3 nucleotide sequence: TGTGCCAGCACCCAGACAGGGGACACTCGAGGCTACACCTTC.

The chain couples TRBV7-3 to TRBJ1-1; TRBD1 is a possible D gene (5 bases). V gave up 1 base and J gave up 8 bases, with 11 bases separating them. From germline, CDR1 is SGHTA and CDR2 FQGTGA. The CDR3 runs 13 residues. CDR3 loop: CASSLIRDGEAFF. CDR3 coding DNA: TGTGCCAGCAGCTTAATCCGGGACGGAGAAGCTTTCTTT. The variable domain in full, completed from reference TRBV7-3 and TRBJ1-1, reads GAGVSQTPSNKVTEKGKYVELRCDPISGHTALYWYRQSLGQGPEFLIYFQGTGAADDSGLPNDRFFAVRPEGSVSTLKIQRTERGDSAVYLCASSLIRDGEAFFGQGTRLTVV.

The rearrangement uses TRBV11-3 and TRBJ2-7, with 9 nucleotides matching TRBD2. Germline V gives CDR1 SGHNT, CDR2 YENEEA. This CDR3 is built from 16 residues. The J segment lost 0 bases and the V segment lost 3 bases, leaving 6 bases of the junction unmatched. CDR3 nucleotide sequence: TGTGCCAGCAGCTTTCGTAGCGGGAGTCACTCCTACGAGCAGTACTTC. Its protein product is CASSFRSGSHSYEQYF.

The sample holds many counts of this clonotype. The rearrangement joins TRBV15 to TRBJ2-4, with a weak D call TRBD1 (5 bases). V gave up 5 bases and J gave up 15 bases, with 20 bases separating them. The germline gives CDR1 LNHNV, CDR2 YYDKDF (reference sequence). The CDR3 is made up of 13 amino acids. The CDR3 here is CATSGDGKGNLYF. In nucleotides, the CDR3 is TGTGCCACCAGCGGGGATGGGAAGGGGAATCTGTACTTC.

This chain uses TRBV18 with TRBJ2-7; D is possibly TRBD1 (6 bases). The germline gives CDR1 KGHSH, CDR2 LQKENI. Trimming took 4 bases from V and 6 from J, leaving 13 bases between them. There are 13 residues in the CDR3. CDR3 region: CASSQDSPGEQYF. The CDR3 bases are TGTGCCAGCTCACAGGACAGCCCGGGCGAGCAGTACTTC.

The chain carries TRBV27 and TRBJ2-7, with TRBD2 matching over 9 bases. Losses at the gene ends were 0 bases for V and 1 base for J; bases not matched to a gene: 7. Germline V gene data show CDR1 as MNHEY and CDR2 as SMNVEV (reference sequence). The CDR3 covers 17 residues. CDR3 coding DNA: TGTGCCAGCAGTTTATCCCCTCCGACTAGCGGTTCCTACGAGCAGTACTTC. This translates into CASSLSPPTSGSYEQYF.

This chain connects TRBV18 to TRBJ1-1; D not resolved. CDR3 length: 14 residues. CDR1 and CDR2 from the germline V gene are KGHSH and LQKENI. V was trimmed by 3 bases and J by 2 bases, leaving 10 bases between them. CDR3 bases: TGTGCCAGCTCACCGAGGCCGGCCAACACTGAAGCTTTCTTT. Protein sequence: CASSPRPANTEAFF.

This clonotype was counted many times. The chain couples TRBV12-3 or TRBV12-4 to TRBJ1-1, with TRBD1 as a possible D gene (5 bases). The CDR3 sequence is 14 residues long. Deletions cut 5 bases from V and 4 bases from J, with 14 bases between. Here the CDR3 reads CASSPGGFVTEAFF. CDR3 in DNA: TGTGCCAGCAGTCCCGGGGGATTCGTCACTGAAGCTTTCTTT.

The table lists this clonotype with a few counts. V and J are TRBV30 and TRBJ2-7, with TRBD1 as a possible D gene (5 bases). The V and J ends lost 1 base and 0 bases respectively, with 16 bases between them. This CDR3 has 16 residues. Germline values: CDR1 GTSNPN, CDR2 SVGIG (reference sequence). The CDR3 DNA follows: TGTGCCTGGAGTGCTATAGGGGATCGGAGCTCCTACGAGCAGTACTTC. Translated: CAWSAIGDRSSYEQYF.

The V and J genes are TRBV7-2 and TRBJ2-7, with D perhaps being TRBD1 or TRBD2 (5 bases each). The CDR3 has 16 residues. CDR1 and CDR2 from the germline V gene are SGHTA and FQGNSA. The V end lost 5 bases, the J end lost 2 bases, and 19 bases lay between the germline ends. For the CDR3, the DNA is TGTGCCAGCAGCCCTAGGGGTGGGGGTGGGACCTACGAGCAGTACTTC. Translation: CASSPRGGGGTYEQYF.

There are a few counts of this clonotype. The V gene is TRBV13, the J gene TRBJ2-2; possibly TRBD2 for D (6 bases). The germline V gene has CDR1 PRHDT and CDR2 FYEKMQ (reference sequence). This CDR3 has 15 amino acids. V was trimmed by 7 bases and J by 2 bases, leaving 14 bases between them. Here the CDR3 reads CASNKLSGNTGELFF. In DNA, the CDR3 is TGTGCCAGCAACAAACTTAGCGGTAACACCGGGGAGCTGTTTTTT.

V and J are TRBV2 and TRBJ1-2; D remains unclear. From germline, CDR1 is SNHLY and CDR2 FYNNEI. This CDR3 has 12 amino acids. V was cut by 4 bases and J by 8 bases, with 11 bases left in between. The CDR3 sequence is CASSVGPRGYTF. DNA of the CDR3: TGTGCCAGCAGTGTGGGCCCCCGGGGCTACACCTTC. The complete variable domain, with remaining parts taken from reference TRBV2 and TRBJ1-2, reads EPEVTQTPSHQVTQMGQEVILRCVPISNHLYFYWYRQILGQKVEFLVSFYNNEISEKSEIFDDQFSVERPDGSNFTLKIRSTKLEDSAMYFCASSVGPRGYTFGSGTRLTVV.

CDR3 sequence (DNA): TGTGCCACCAGCAGAGGGAATGGAGGGAGCGGAGGCAAAAACATTCAGTACTTC. Its protein product is CATSRGNGGSGGKNIQYF. This sequence joins TRBV15 and TRBJ2-4, with D perhaps matching TRBD2 (6 bases). V was pared by 1 base and J by 3 bases, with 19 bases between. CDR1 is LNHNV, CDR2 YYDKDF, per germline (reference sequence). The CDR3 has 18 amino acids.

This clonotype has just a few counts. V and J are TRBV6-6 and TRBJ2-1; D assignment may be TRBD1 or TRBD2 (5 bases each). The V gene's germline CDR1 is MNHNY and CDR2 SVGAGI (reference sequence). This CDR3 is built from 13 residues. V was cut by 5 bases and J by 4 bases, with 9 bases left in between. Here the CDR3 reads CASSRDDYNEQFF. CDR3 nucleotide sequence: TGTGCCAGCAGTCGGGACGATTACAATGAGCAGTTCTTC.

This clonotype was seen a few times. The V gene is TRBV29-1, the J gene TRBJ1-4, with D perhaps matching TRBD1 (6 bases). Per the germline V gene, CDR1 is SQVTM and CDR2 is ANQGSEA. The CDR3 loop spans 15 amino acids. V lost 1 base and J 5 bases, leaving 14 bases between the germline ends. Written as DNA, the CDR3 is TGCAGCGTTGAAGCCCTGGACAGTACAAATGAAAAACTGTTTTTT. Protein product: CSVEALDSTNEKLFF.